This is a list of T cell receptor beta chains from one sample in a study of OX40 agonist ivuxolimab in advanced cancers. Profiled with immunoSEQ multiplex PCR; TCRdb holds only in-frame clones, not every one. This table has roughly 76,000 clones, approximately 86% appearing once. This specimen consisted of CD4+ or CD8+ T cells sorted from blood, obtained in a trial of the OX40 agonist ivuxolimab. Receptors were obtained from an adult with an advanced solid tumor such as melanoma, head and neck, liver or kidney cancer. CDR3s include the opening cysteine and the closing phenylalanine or tryptophan. The D gene is left open where the match is weak. The listing skips clone size in some rows; elsewhere it reads once, few, many or a size class.

V	D	size	J	CDR3	DNA
TRBV6-6	NA	NA	TRBJ1-1	CASRPWGTEAFF	TGTGCCAGCAGGCCCTGGGGCACTGAAGCTTTCTTT
TRBV5-1	TRBD1	NA	TRBJ1-4	CASSSSTGGVVTNEKLFF	TGCGCCAGCAGCTCCTCTACAGGGGGAGTAGTAACTAATGAAAAACTGTTTTTT
TRBV18	NA	few	TRBJ1-1	CASSQTENTEAFF	TGTGCCAGCTCACAGACAGAGAACACTGAAGCTTTCTTT
TRBV10-3	TRBD2	NA	TRBJ2-2	CAIRNTGGPTSRTGELFF	TGTGCCATCAGAAACACGGGAGGGCCAACCTCGAGGACCGGGGAGCTGTTTTTT
TRBV9	TRBD1	NA	TRBJ2-6	CASSVGQGVSGANVLTF	TGTGCCAGCAGCGTCGGACAGGGAGTCTCTGGGGCCAACGTCCTGACTTTC
TRBV2	NA	NA	TRBJ2-1	CASNRPGSNEQFF	TGTGCCAGCAACCGTCCAGGCTCCAATGAGCAGTTCTTC
TRBV7-9	NA	NA	TRBJ1-2	CASSFSGDGYTF	TGTGCCAGCAGCTTCAGTGGAGATGGCTACACCTTC
TRBV5-4	NA	NA	TRBJ1-2	CASSLLGGDRGYTF	TGTGCCAGCAGCTTGTTGGGCGGGGATCGCGGCTACACCTTC
TRBV18	NA	NA	TRBJ1-1	CASSERIGGTEAFF	TGTGCCAGCTCAGAAAGAATTGGGGGAACTGAAGCTTTCTTT
TRBV10-2	TRBD2	NA	TRBJ2-2	CASSTRGSGKTGELFF	TGCGCCAGCAGCACCCGCGGAAGCGGGAAGACCGGGGAGCTGTTTTTT
TRBV10-3	TRBD2	NA	TRBJ2-1	CAIKVTGRDNEQFF	TGTGCCATCAAAGTTACCGGGAGGGACAATGAGCAGTTCTTC
TRBV5-1	TRBD2	NA	TRBJ2-1	CASSLTGTSGLKNNEQFF	TGCGCCAGCAGCTTGACCGGGACTAGCGGTCTCAAAAACAATGAGCAGTTCTTC
TRBV6-1	NA	NA	TRBJ2-7	CASSYRRAEQYF	TGTGCCAGCAGCTACCGCCGGGCCGAGCAGTACTTC
TRBV5-1	NA	few	TRBJ2-1	CASSLMGKHEQFF	TGCGCCAGCAGCTTGATGGGAAAACATGAGCAGTTCTTC
TRBV10-3	NA	NA	TRBJ1-1	CAISERWDTEAFF	TGTGCCATCAGTGAGAGGTGGGATACTGAAGCTTTCTTT
TRBV19	TRBD1	NA	TRBJ1-1	CASRITGGTEAFF	TGTGCCAGTAGGATTACAGGGGGCACTGAAGCTTTCTTT
TRBV2	NA	NA	TRBJ1-4	CASRADSKGEKLFF	TGTGCCAGCAGGGCGGACTCTAAGGGTGAAAAACTGTTTTTT
TRBV18	TRBD1	NA	TRBJ1-2	CASSPRTGINYGYTF	TGTGCCAGCTCACCACGGACAGGGATTAACTATGGCTACACCTTC
TRBV6-1	TRBD1	NA	TRBJ1-4	CASQGGRYEKLFF	TGTGCCAGTCAGGGGGGGCGGTATGAAAAACTGTTTTTT
TRBV5-6	NA	once	TRBJ1-1	CASSLIEGRINTEAFF	TGTGCCAGCAGCTTAATTGAGGGGCGGATAAACACTGAAGCTTTCTTT